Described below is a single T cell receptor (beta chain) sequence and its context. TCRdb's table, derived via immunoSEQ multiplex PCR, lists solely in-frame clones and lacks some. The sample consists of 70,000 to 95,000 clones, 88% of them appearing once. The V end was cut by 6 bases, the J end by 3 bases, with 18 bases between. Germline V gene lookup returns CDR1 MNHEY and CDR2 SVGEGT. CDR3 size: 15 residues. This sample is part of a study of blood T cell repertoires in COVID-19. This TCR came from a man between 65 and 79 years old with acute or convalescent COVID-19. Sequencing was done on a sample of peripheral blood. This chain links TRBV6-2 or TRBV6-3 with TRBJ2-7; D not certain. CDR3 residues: CASSRPQSWSYEQYF. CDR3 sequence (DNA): TGTGCCAGCAGCCGACCTCAGAGCTGGAGCTACGAGCAGTACTTC.